Detailed here is one T cell receptor (beta chain). Profiled with immunoSEQ multiplex PCR; TCRdb holds only in-frame clones, not every one. The table shows roughly 180,000 clones, with around nine tenths occurring only once. The CDR3 has 15 residues. After removal of 0 bases from V and 2 bases from J, the junction contained 4 bases not matched to a gene. This entry is derived from a study of blood T cell repertoires in COVID-19. Study-wide context: Italy, Spain and the United States were the sources of the convalescent and acute COVID-19 samples.

This sequence originates from a man between 70 and 80 years old with active or convalescent COVID-19. Sample: peripheral blood. The chain is built from TRBV23-1 and TRBJ2-7; TRBD2 agrees at 7 bases. TRBV23-1 has ORF status, its function being uncertain. The CDR3 here is CASSQSRGIPYEQYF. The CDR3 region has the DNA TGCGCCAGCAGTCAATCGCGGGGGATCCCCTACGAGCAGTACTTC.